This TCR beta chain was captured by sequencing in a study of T cell responses to AZD1222 COVID-19 vaccine. Sequencing was performed with immunoSEQ multiplex PCR; in TCRdb, only in-frame clones are kept and a portion is missing. The sample yields 150,000 or so clones, roughly nine tenths seen once. General study findings and limits: Close to half of all spike-specific TCRs reportedly target regions of the variants that are unmutated. Repertoires were sampled only after the peak T cell response.

The V and J ends lost 0 bases and 3 bases, in that order; junction bases with no gene match: 11. The CDR3 totals 18 residues. CDR1 and CDR2 from the germline V gene are KGHSH and LQKENI. About this clone: Its antigen is still unknown.

The sample consisted of peripheral blood, taken after recovery from COVID-19. The chain recombines TRBV18 with TRBJ2-1; 7 nucleotides agree with TRBD1. This TCR derives from an adult who had recovered from COVID-19. The CDR3: CASSPPDRVFRHYNEQFF. Written as DNA, the CDR3 is TGTGCCAGCTCACCACCTGACAGGGTTTTTAGGCACTACAATGAGCAGTTCTTC. Drawing the rest from reference TRBV18 and TRBJ2-1, the complete variable domain is NAGVMQNPRHLVRRRGQEARLRCSPMKGHSHVYWYRQLPEEGLKFMVYLQKENIIDESGMPKERFSAEFPKEGPSILRIQQVVRGDSAAYFCASSPPDRVFRHYNEQFFGPGTRLTVL.